A selection of T cell receptor beta chains follows, all from one sample in a study of blood T cells in healthy people across ages. In TCRdb, the 5' RACE reads were re-called with MiXCR into one record per CDR3 protein. Of 1.5 million to 2 million distinct CDR3 sequences in the sample, about 49% are singletons; the top ten hold around 2.1%. The sample comprised blood. The receptor set was obtained from a woman between 40 and 55 years old in good health. CDR3s include the opening cysteine and the closing phenylalanine or tryptophan. The D gene is left open where the match is weak. A clone size is listed for some rows: how often the clone was seen (once, few, many), or a class if it is expanded.

V	J	D	size	CDR3	DNA
TRBV4-2	TRBJ2-3	TRBD2	few	CASSQGTETSGVTDTQYF	TGTGCCAGCAGCCAAGGGACAGAGACTAGCGGGGTAACAGATACGCAGTATTTT
TRBV6-2/TRBV6-3	TRBJ2-5	NA	NA	CASSYFRTALETQYF	TGTGCCAGCAGTTACTTCCGGACAGCCTTGGAGACCCAGTACTTC
TRBV4-1	TRBJ1-4	NA	NA	CASARREKLFF	TGCGCCAGCGCGCGCCGCGAAAAACTGTTTTTT
TRBV20-1	TRBJ2-7	NA	many	CSARDPGGPYEQYF	TGCAGTGCTAGAGATCCGGGGGGCCCCTACGAGCAGTACTTC
TRBV9	TRBJ2-1	TRBD2	NA	CASSVESGGAYNEQFF	TGTGCCAGCAGCGTAGAGAGCGGGGGGGCATACAATGAGCAGTTCTTC
TRBV20-1	TRBJ2-7	NA	NA	CSARDLSWGYEQYF	TGCAGTGCTAGAGATTTGAGTTGGGGATACGAGCAGTACTTC
TRBV4-1	TRBJ2-1	TRBD1	NA	CASSQVPGQGAGNERFF	TGCGCCAGCAGCCAAGTCCCGGGACAGGGGGCGGGGAATGAGCGGTTCTTC
TRBV28	TRBJ2-4	NA	few	CASTKVRGGENIQYF	TGTGCCAGCACCAAAGTGCGTGGGGGCGAAAACATTCAGTACTTC
TRBV15	TRBJ2-5	NA	few	CATSRDERGETQYF	TGTGCCACCAGCAGAGATGAGAGAGGAGAGACCCAGTACTTC
TRBV10-3	TRBJ1-2	NA	few	CAIGGGNYGYTF	TGTGCCATCGGGGGGGGAAACTATGGCTACACCTTC
TRBV6-2/TRBV6-3	TRBJ2-7	TRBD1	NA	CASRLLGQGGYEQYF	TGTGCCAGCAGGCTACTTGGACAGGGGGGCTACGAGCAGTACTTC
TRBV28	TRBJ2-1	TRBD2	NA	CASSSRLAGGSSYNEQFF	TGTGCCAGCAGTTCAAGACTAGCGGGGGGGAGCTCCTACAATGAGCAGTTCTTC
TRBV24-1	TRBJ2-1	NA	few	CATSDDPRQSYNEQFF	TGTGCCACCAGTGATGACCCCCGACAGTCCTACAATGAGCAGTTCTTC
TRBV6-6	TRBJ2-3	NA	NA	CASSSNPSTDTQYF	TGTGCCAGCAGTTCCAACCCTAGCACAGATACGCAGTATTTT
TRBV6-5	TRBJ2-1	TRBD2	NA	CASSYSASGGWQQFF	TGTGCCAGCAGTTACTCGGCTAGCGGGGGATGGCAGCAGTTCTTC
TRBV14	TRBJ1-2	NA	NA	CASSQEARFAGGHGYTF	TGTGCCAGCAGCCAAGAGGCCCGATTTGCAGGTGGCCATGGCTACACCTTC
TRBV14	TRBJ2-3	NA	few	CASSRVGSGDTQYF	TGTGCCAGCAGCCGGGTAGGGTCTGGAGATACGCAGTATTTT
TRBV5-1	TRBJ2-2	NA	NA	CASRTTTGYTGELFF	TGCGCCAGCAGGACCACAACAGGGTACACCGGGGAGCTGTTTTTT
TRBV12-3/TRBV12-4	TRBJ1-3	TRBD1	NA	CASSFRAQGFGNTIYF	TGTGCCAGCAGTTTTAGGGCACAGGGGTTCGGAAACACCATATATTTT
TRBV7-8	TRBJ2-3	NA	NA	CASVSRGASTDTQYF	TGTGCCAGCGTATCCAGGGGAGCTAGCACAGATACGCAGTATTTT
TRBV7-8	TRBJ2-3	NA	NA	CASSSSPHAQYF	TGTGCCAGCAGCTCGTCTCCCCATGCGCAGTATTTT
TRBV3-1	TRBJ2-4	NA	NA	CASSPFGGRNIQYF	TGTGCCAGCAGCCCCTTCGGCGGGCGCAACATTCAGTACTTC
TRBV21-1	TRBJ2-5	NA	NA	CASNREWRDEETQYF	TGTGCCAGCAACCGGGAGTGGAGGGACGAGGAGACCCAGTACTTC
TRBV4-1	TRBJ1-5	NA	few	CASSQAGERGRDQPQHF	TGCGCCAGCAGCCAAGCAGGGGAGAGGGGTAGGGATCAGCCCCAGCATTTT